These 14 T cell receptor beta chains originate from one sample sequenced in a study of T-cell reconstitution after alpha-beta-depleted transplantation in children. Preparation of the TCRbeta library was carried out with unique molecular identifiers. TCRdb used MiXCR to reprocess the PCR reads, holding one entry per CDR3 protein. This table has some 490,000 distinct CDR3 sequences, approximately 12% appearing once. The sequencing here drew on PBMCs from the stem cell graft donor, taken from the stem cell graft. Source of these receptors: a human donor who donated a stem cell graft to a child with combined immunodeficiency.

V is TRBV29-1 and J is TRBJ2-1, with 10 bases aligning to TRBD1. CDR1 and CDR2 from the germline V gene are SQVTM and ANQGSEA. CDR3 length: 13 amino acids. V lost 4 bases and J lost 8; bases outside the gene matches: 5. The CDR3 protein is CSVAGTGADEQFF. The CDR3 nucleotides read TGCAGCGTTGCCGGGACAGGGGCCGATGAGCAGTTCTTC.

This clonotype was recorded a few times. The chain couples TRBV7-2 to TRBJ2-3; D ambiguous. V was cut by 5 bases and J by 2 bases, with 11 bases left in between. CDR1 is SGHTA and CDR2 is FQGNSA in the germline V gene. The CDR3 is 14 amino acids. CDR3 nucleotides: TGTGCCAGCAGCCCCACTTTTATCACAGATACGCAGTATTTT. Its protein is CASSPTFITDTQYF.

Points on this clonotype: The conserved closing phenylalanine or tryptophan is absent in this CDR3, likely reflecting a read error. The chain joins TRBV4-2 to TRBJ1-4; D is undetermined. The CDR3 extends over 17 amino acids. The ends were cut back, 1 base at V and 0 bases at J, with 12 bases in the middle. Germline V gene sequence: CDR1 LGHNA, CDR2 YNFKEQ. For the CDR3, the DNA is TGTGCCAGCAGCCAAGGCATTTCTGTGGCAACTAATGAAAAACTGTTTGTT. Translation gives CASSQGISVATNEKLFV.

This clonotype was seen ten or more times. CDR3 sequence (DNA): TGCAGCGTTGTAAGGGGACTGAACACTGAAGCTTTCTTT. This translates into CSVVRGLNTEAFF. The rearrangement links TRBV29-1 to TRBJ1-1, with a weak D call TRBD1 (5 bases). CDR1 is SQVTM, CDR2 ANQGSEA, per germline. V was trimmed by 4 bases and J by 0 bases, leaving 9 bases between them. The CDR3 consists of 13 residues.

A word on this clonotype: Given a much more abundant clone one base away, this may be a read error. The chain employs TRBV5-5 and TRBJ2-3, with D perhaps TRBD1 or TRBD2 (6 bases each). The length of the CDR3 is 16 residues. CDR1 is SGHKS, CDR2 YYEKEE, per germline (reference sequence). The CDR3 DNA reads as TGTGCCAGCACTCGGGGGAACGTCGGGGACACATATACGCAGTATTTT. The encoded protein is CASTRGNVGDTYTQYF. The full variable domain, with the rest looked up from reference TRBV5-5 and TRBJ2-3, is DAGVTQSPTHLIKTRGQQVTLRCSPISGHKSVSWYQQVLGQGPQFIFQYYEKEERGRGNFPDRFSARQFPNYSSELNVNALLLGDSALYLCASTRGNVGDTYTQYFGPGTRLTVL.

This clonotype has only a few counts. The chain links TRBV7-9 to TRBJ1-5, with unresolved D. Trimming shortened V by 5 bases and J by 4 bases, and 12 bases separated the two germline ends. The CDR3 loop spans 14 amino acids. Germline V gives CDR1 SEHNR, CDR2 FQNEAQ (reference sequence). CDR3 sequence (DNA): TGTGCCAGCAGCGTCATAGGACGTAATCAGCCCCAGCATTTT. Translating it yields CASSVIGRNQPQHF.

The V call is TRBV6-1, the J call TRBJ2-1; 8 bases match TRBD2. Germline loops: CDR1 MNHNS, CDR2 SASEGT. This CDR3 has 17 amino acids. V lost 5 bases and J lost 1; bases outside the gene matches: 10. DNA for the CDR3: TGTGCCAGCAGTAAAAGCCTGGGACTAGGATCCTACAATGAGCAGTTCTTC. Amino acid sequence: CASSKSLGLGSYNEQFF.

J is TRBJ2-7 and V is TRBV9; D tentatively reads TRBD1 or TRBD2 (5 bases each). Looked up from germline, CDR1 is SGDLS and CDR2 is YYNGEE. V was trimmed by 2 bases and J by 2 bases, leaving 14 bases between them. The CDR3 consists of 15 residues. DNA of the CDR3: TGTGCCAGCAGCGTGGGGCTCGGGGATCCCTACGAGCAGTACTTC. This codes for CASSVGLGDPYEQYF. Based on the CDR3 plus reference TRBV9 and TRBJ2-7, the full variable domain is DSGVTQTPKHLITATGQRVTLRCSPRSGDLSVYWYQQSLDQGLQFLIQYYNGEERAKGNILERFSAQQFPDLHSELNLSSLELGDSALYFCASSVGLGDPYEQYFGPGTRLTVT.

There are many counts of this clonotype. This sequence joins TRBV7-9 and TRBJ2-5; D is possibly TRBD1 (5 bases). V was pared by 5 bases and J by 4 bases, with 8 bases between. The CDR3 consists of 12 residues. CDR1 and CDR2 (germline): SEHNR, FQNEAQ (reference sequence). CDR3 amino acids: CASSDDRETQYF. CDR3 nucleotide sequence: TGTGCCAGCAGCGACGACAGAGAGACCCAGTACTTC.

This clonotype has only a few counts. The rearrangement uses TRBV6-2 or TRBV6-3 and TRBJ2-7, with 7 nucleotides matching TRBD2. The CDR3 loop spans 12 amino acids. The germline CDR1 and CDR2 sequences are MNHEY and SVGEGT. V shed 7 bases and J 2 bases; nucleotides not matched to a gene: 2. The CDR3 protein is CASTRGAYEQYF. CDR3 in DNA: TGTGCCAGCACCCGGGGGGCCTACGAGCAGTACTTC.

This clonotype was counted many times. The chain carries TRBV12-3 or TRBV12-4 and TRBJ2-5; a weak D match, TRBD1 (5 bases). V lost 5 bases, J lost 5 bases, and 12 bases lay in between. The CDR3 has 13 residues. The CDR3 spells CASSGARKETQYF. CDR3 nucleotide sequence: TGTGCCAGCAGTGGGGCACGGAAGGAGACCCAGTACTTC.

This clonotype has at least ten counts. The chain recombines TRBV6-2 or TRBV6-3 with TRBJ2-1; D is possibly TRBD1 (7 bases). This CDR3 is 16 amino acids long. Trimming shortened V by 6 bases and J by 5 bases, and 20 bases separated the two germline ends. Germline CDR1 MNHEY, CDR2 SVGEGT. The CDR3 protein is CASRVRQGGYNNEQFF. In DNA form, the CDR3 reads TGTGCCAGCAGAGTACGACAGGGAGGATACAACAATGAGCAGTTCTTC.

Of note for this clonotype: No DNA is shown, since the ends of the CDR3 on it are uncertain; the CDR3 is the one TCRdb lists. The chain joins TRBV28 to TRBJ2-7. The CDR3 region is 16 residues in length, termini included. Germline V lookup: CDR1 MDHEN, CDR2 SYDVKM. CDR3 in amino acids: CASSFISVDSSHEQYF.

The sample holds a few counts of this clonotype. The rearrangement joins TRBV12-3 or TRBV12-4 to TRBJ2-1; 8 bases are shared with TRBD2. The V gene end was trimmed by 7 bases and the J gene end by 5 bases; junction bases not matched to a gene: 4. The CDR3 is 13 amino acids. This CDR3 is CASKWRGDNEQFF. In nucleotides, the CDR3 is TGTGCCAGCAAGTGGCGGGGGGACAATGAGCAGTTCTTC.